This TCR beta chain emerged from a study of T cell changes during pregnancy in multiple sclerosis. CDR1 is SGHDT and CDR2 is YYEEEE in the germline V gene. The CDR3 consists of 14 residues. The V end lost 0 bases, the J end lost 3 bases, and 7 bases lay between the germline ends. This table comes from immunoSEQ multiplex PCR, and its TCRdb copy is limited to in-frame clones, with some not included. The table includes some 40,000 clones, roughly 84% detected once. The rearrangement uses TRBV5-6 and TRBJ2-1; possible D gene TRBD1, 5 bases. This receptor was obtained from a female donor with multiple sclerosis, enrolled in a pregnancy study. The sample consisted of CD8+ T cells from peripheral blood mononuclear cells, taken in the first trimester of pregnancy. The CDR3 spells CASSLGQSYNEQFF. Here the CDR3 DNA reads TGTGCCAGCAGCTTGGGACAGAGCTACAATGAGCAGTTCTTC.